This T cell receptor beta chain was obtained from a study of cytomegalovirus exposure and HLA in healthy donors. Study-wide points: A link between a missense DCLRE1C variant and TCR beta V- and J-gene trimming emerged from a later analysis.

Of note for this clone: Its cognate antigen is unknown.

PCR was performed using 60 Vbeta and 13 Jbeta primers. The repertoire was sequenced with immunoSEQ multiplex PCR; TCRdb's copy has only in-frame clones and lacks some. The profile shows around 68,000 clones, around 79% of them singletons. The V gene lost 4 bases and the J gene lost 0 bases, with 6 bases spanning the gap. Germline-derived CDR1 and CDR2 are SGHTA and FQGNSA. The CDR3 contains 13 residues. When sampled, the donors appeared nominally healthy, though they likely had unrecorded immune exposures. The sequencing sample was made of PBMCs. This receptor was obtained from a woman in her twenties or thirties in good health and CMV-seropositive. This chain connects TRBV7-2 to TRBJ2-5; no clear D gene. The CDR3 bases are TGTGCCAGCAGCTCCAGTTACCAAGAGACCCAGTACTTC. As protein: CASSSSYQETQYF.